These 6 T cell receptor beta chains share one sample of origin, sequenced in a study of CXCR3-negative and CXCR3-positive naive CD8 T cells. The authors made the TRB cDNA libraries by 5' RACE using UMI labels. TCRdb reanalyzed the 5' RACE reads, giving one entry per CDR3 protein sequence and no DNA. The sample data list about 56,000 distinct CDR3 sequences. Sequences were obtained from memory CD8+ T cells from blood. The receptors come from a human donor in good health. Some clones in this sample may be carry-over from other donors' samples.

The rearrangement uses TRBV6-2 or TRBV6-3 and TRBJ2-2; as DNA is missing, the TRBD2 call by TCRdb cannot be tested. CDR1 MNHEY and CDR2 SVGEGT come from the germline V gene. The CDR3 has 15 residues. The CDR3 loop reads CASTTLASDTGELFF.

This sequence joins TRBV10-3 and TRBJ1-1; TCRdb designates TRBD1, a call that cannot be tested without DNA. This CDR3 spans 15 amino acids. Germline V gene lookup returns CDR1 ENHRY and CDR2 SYGVKD. CDR3 protein: CAITRQGRENTEAFF.

Its frequency marks this clonotype as medium-sized (0.01 to 0.1%). CDR3 amino acids: CASTASTDTQYF. This chain connects TRBV14 to TRBJ2-3. The CDR3 spans 12 residues. Germline V lookup: CDR1 SGHDN, CDR2 FVKESK.

The rearrangement uses TRBV7-9 and TRBJ2-1; TCRdb designates TRBD1, a call that cannot be tested without DNA. The CDR3 contains 16 residues. The germline V gene has CDR1 SEHNR and CDR2 FQNEAQ (reference sequence). The CDR3 reads CASSGDREGFYNEQFF.

The chain combines TRBV6-2 or TRBV6-3 with TRBJ2-7; TCRdb selects TRBD2, and the lack of DNA leaves this call unchecked. CDR3 size: 15 residues. Germline assignment: CDR1 MNHEY and CDR2 SVGEGT. The CDR3 loop is CASSYTGTSSYEQYF.

The rearrangement uses TRBV29-1 and TRBJ1-1; TCRdb's D call, TRBD1, is unchecked because there is no DNA. CDR3 length: 12 residues. In germline, CDR1 is SQVTM, CDR2 ANQGSEA. CDR3 region: CSVRRTDLEAFF.